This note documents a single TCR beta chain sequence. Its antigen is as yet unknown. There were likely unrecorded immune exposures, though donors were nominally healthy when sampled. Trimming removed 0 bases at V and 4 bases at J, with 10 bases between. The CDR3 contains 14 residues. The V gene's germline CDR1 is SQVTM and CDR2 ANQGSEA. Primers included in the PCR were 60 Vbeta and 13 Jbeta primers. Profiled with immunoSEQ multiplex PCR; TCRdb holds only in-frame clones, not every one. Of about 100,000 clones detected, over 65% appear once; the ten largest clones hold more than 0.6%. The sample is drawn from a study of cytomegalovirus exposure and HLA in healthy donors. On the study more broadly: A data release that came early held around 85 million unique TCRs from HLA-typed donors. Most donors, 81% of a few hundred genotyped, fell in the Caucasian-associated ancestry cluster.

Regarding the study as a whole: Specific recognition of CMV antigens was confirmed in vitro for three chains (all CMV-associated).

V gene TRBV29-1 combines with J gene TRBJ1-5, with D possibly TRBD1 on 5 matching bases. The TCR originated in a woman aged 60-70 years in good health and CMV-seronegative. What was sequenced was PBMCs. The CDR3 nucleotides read TGCAGCGTTGAAGATCGGGGGTCTAATCAGCCCCAGCATTTT. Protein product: CSVEDRGSNQPQHF.